This is a list of T cell receptor beta chains from one sample in a study of blood T cells in healthy people across ages. TCRdb re-called the 5' RACE reads with MiXCR, one entry per CDR3 protein. Here the sample spans some 1.4 million distinct CDR3 sequences, 42% being singletons. Input material: blood. The receptors derive from a woman aged 18-30 years in good health. CDR3s include the opening cysteine and the closing phenylalanine or tryptophan. The D gene is left open where the match is weak. Clone sizes are given selectively: once, few, many, or a class where the clone is expanded.

d_call: -
clone_size: -
j_call: TRBJ2-7
v_call: TRBV20-1
cdr3_nt: TGCAGTGCTAGGGTCCCTCCTCAGGGCTACGAGCAGTACTTC
cdr3_aa: CSARVPPQGYEQYF

d_call: TRBD1
clone_size: -
j_call: TRBJ1-1
v_call: TRBV5-1
cdr3_nt: TGCGCCAGCAGCTTGGACAGGGGGAAGACTGAAGCTTTCTTT
cdr3_aa: CASSLDRGKTEAFF

d_call: TRBD1
clone_size: -
j_call: TRBJ1-2
v_call: TRBV4-1
cdr3_nt: TGCGCCAGCAGCCAAGATCTATCCGACAGGGATGGCTACACCTTC
cdr3_aa: CASSQDLSDRDGYTF

d_call: TRBD2
clone_size: -
j_call: TRBJ2-1
v_call: TRBV10-2
cdr3_nt: TGCGCCAGCAGTGAGTCGGGGGCGGGGGGTAGCAATGAGCAGTTCTTC
cdr3_aa: CASSESGAGGSNEQFF

d_call: -
clone_size: -
j_call: TRBJ2-7
v_call: TRBV4-1
cdr3_nt: TGCGCCAGCAGCCCGACGGGACAAGTACAATACGAGCAGTACTTC
cdr3_aa: CASSPTGQVQYEQYF

d_call: TRBD2
clone_size: -
j_call: TRBJ2-5
v_call: TRBV12-3/TRBV12-4
cdr3_nt: TGTGCCAGCAGTACGGGACTAGCGGGAGTGGAGACCCAGTACTTC
cdr3_aa: CASSTGLAGVETQYF

d_call: -
clone_size: few
j_call: TRBJ1-1
v_call: TRBV9
cdr3_nt: TGTGCCAGCAGCGTAGAGGGGGGCGGGGGGAACACTGAAGCTTTCTTT
cdr3_aa: CASSVEGGGGNTEAFF

d_call: -
clone_size: -
j_call: TRBJ2-7
v_call: TRBV25-1
cdr3_nt: TGTGCCAGCAGTGAATCAACCGGGGTGGGAACCTACAATGAGCAGTACTTC
cdr3_aa: CASSESTGVGTYNEQYF

d_call: -
clone_size: -
j_call: TRBJ1-5
v_call: TRBV5-1
cdr3_nt: TGCGCCAGCAGCTTGGAGACCCCAGGGCCACCCAATCAGCCCCAGCATTTT
cdr3_aa: CASSLETPGPPNQPQHF

d_call: -
clone_size: -
j_call: TRBJ2-3
v_call: TRBV20-1
cdr3_nt: TGCAGTGCTAGGAGCACGGTGAGCACAGATACGCAGTATTTT
cdr3_aa: CSARSTVSTDTQYF

d_call: -
clone_size: few
j_call: TRBJ2-7
v_call: TRBV3-1
cdr3_nt: TGTGCCAGCAGCCGCGAGGGGCGCGCCTACGAGCAGTACTTC
cdr3_aa: CASSREGRAYEQYF

d_call: TRBD1
clone_size: -
j_call: TRBJ1-1
v_call: TRBV3-1
cdr3_nt: TGTGCCAGCAGTCCCCCACAGGGGAGCATGAACACTGAAGCTTTCTTT
cdr3_aa: CASSPPQGSMNTEAFF

d_call: TRBD2
clone_size: few
j_call: TRBJ2-3
v_call: TRBV10-3
cdr3_nt: TGTGCCATCAGTGTCCTAGCGGGGGTGGATACGCAGTATTTT
cdr3_aa: CAISVLAGVDTQYF

d_call: -
clone_size: -
j_call: TRBJ2-5
v_call: TRBV9
cdr3_nt: TGTGCCAGCAGCTCTGACCGGGACACGCTACAGTACTTC
cdr3_aa: CASSSDRDTLQYF

d_call: TRBD1
clone_size: few
j_call: TRBJ1-2
v_call: TRBV19
cdr3_nt: TGTGCCAGTAGTATGGCGGGACAGGGATATGGCTACACCTTC
cdr3_aa: CASSMAGQGYGYTF

d_call: TRBD2
clone_size: -
j_call: TRBJ2-7
v_call: TRBV12-5
cdr3_nt: TGTGCTAGTGGTTTCCAACCAGATCAGCGGGACTCCTACGAGCAGTACTTC
cdr3_aa: CASGFQPDQRDSYEQYF

d_call: -
clone_size: -
j_call: TRBJ1-2
v_call: TRBV20-1
cdr3_nt: TGCAGCCCGATCGGGCAGGGCTATGGCTACACCTTC
cdr3_aa: CSPIGQGYGYTF

d_call: -
clone_size: -
j_call: TRBJ2-3
v_call: TRBV28
cdr3_nt: TGTGCCAGCAGGACACCGAGGCCGGGGGAGACAGATACGCAGTATTTT
cdr3_aa: CASRTPRPGETDTQYF

d_call: -
clone_size: -
j_call: TRBJ2-7
v_call: TRBV12-3/TRBV12-4
cdr3_nt: TGTGCCAGCAGTTTATCGGGGACGGGGATTCAGTACTTC
cdr3_aa: CASSLSGTGIQYF

d_call: -
clone_size: -
j_call: TRBJ1-2
v_call: TRBV7-3
cdr3_nt: TGTGCCAGCAGCTTAACAGGCGCAGGGACCAATGGTGGCTACACCTTC
cdr3_aa: CASSLTGAGTNGGYTF

d_call: -
clone_size: -
j_call: TRBJ2-3
v_call: TRBV7-2
cdr3_nt: TGCGCCAGCAGCTTAGTGGTCGGCTTTACGGATACGCAGTATTTT
cdr3_aa: CASSLVVGFTDTQYF

d_call: TRBD2
clone_size: few
j_call: TRBJ2-3
v_call: TRBV10-3
cdr3_nt: TGTGCCATCAGTGAGACAGCGGGAACAGATACGCAGTATTTT
cdr3_aa: CAISETAGTDTQYF

d_call: TRBD1
clone_size: many
j_call: TRBJ2-5
v_call: TRBV5-1
cdr3_nt: TGCGCCAGCAGCTTGGGGACAGGAGAGACCCAGTACTTC
cdr3_aa: CASSLGTGETQYF

d_call: -
clone_size: -
j_call: TRBJ1-4
v_call: TRBV20-1
cdr3_nt: TGCAGTGCTCAACAAGGGCAGCGAGTTGAAAAACTGTTTTTT
cdr3_aa: CSAQQGQRVEKLFF

d_call: -
clone_size: few
j_call: TRBJ1-4
v_call: TRBV12-3/TRBV12-4
cdr3_nt: TGTGCCAGCAGTTACGGGGATGAAAAACTGTTTTTT
cdr3_aa: CASSYGDEKLFF

d_call: -
clone_size: -
j_call: TRBJ2-3
v_call: TRBV6-1
cdr3_nt: TGTGCCAGCAGCACGACGAGGGGGGAGGGAGATACGCAGTATTTT
cdr3_aa: CASSTTRGEGDTQYF

d_call: TRBD1
clone_size: -
j_call: TRBJ2-7
v_call: TRBV15
cdr3_nt: TGTGCCACCAGCAGAGGGACCGGGACAGGGTCCTACGAGCAGTACTTC
cdr3_aa: CATSRGTGTGSYEQYF

d_call: TRBD2
clone_size: -
j_call: TRBJ2-5
v_call: TRBV13
cdr3_nt: TGTACCAGCAGCCCGAGATACAAACTAGCGGGAGGGCCTAACCTTTACAATGAGCAGTACTTC
cdr3_aa: CTSSPRYKLAGGPNLYNEQYF

d_call: TRBD2
clone_size: once
j_call: TRBJ2-1
v_call: TRBV12-5
cdr3_nt: TGTGCTAGTGGTTTATCCGGGACTACCTACAATGAGCAGTTCTTC
cdr3_aa: CASGLSGTTYNEQFF

d_call: TRBD1
clone_size: many
j_call: TRBJ1-2
v_call: TRBV7-2
cdr3_nt: TGTGCCAGCAGCAAACAGGGGGCGGCAACTAACTATGGCTACACCTTC
cdr3_aa: CASSKQGAATNYGYTF

d_call: TRBD2
clone_size: -
j_call: TRBJ2-2
v_call: TRBV10-3
cdr3_nt: TGTGCCATCAGTGAGTCGCCTAGCGGGAACACCGGGGAGCTGTTTTTT
cdr3_aa: CAISESPSGNTGELFF

d_call: -
clone_size: -
j_call: TRBJ2-7
v_call: TRBV11-2
cdr3_nt: TGTGCCAGCAGCCCCCCCGCAGTCTCCTACGAGCAGTACTTC
cdr3_aa: CASSPPAVSYEQYF

d_call: -
clone_size: -
j_call: TRBJ2-6
v_call: TRBV7-2
cdr3_nt: TGTGCCAGCAGCCCCCTTACGACGGCTGGGGCCAACGTCCTGACTTTC
cdr3_aa: CASSPLTTAGANVLTF

d_call: -
clone_size: -
j_call: TRBJ2-3
v_call: TRBV20-1
cdr3_nt: TGCAGTGCTAGAGATGGGGCCGCAGCTGATACGCAGTATTTT
cdr3_aa: CSARDGAAADTQYF

d_call: -
clone_size: -
j_call: TRBJ2-2
v_call: TRBV11-2
cdr3_nt: TGTGCCAGCAGCTACCCAAAATGGGGGAGCACGAACACCGGGGAGCTGTTTTTT
cdr3_aa: CASSYPKWGSTNTGELFF

d_call: TRBD1
clone_size: -
j_call: TRBJ2-1
v_call: TRBV5-1
cdr3_nt: TGCGCCAGCAGTACCCAAACCGGGACAGAGGGAAAGTTCTTC
cdr3_aa: CASSTQTGTEGKFF

d_call: TRBD2
clone_size: -
j_call: TRBJ2-1
v_call: TRBV5-1
cdr3_nt: TGCGCCAGCAGCCCAATAGCGGGGGTTTACAATGAGCAGTTCTTC
cdr3_aa: CASSPIAGVYNEQFF

d_call: -
clone_size: many
j_call: TRBJ2-1
v_call: TRBV4-1
cdr3_nt: TGCGCCAGCAGCCAAGCCGGCAGCTACAATGAGCAGTTCTTC
cdr3_aa: CASSQAGSYNEQFF

d_call: -
clone_size: -
j_call: TRBJ2-3
v_call: TRBV7-9
cdr3_nt: TGTGCCAGCAGCTTAGGTGGCTATAGTCAGAGAGATACGCAGTATTTT
cdr3_aa: CASSLGGYSQRDTQYF

d_call: -
clone_size: few
j_call: TRBJ2-4
v_call: TRBV9
cdr3_nt: TGTGCCAGCAGCAACAGGGACGGAGCCAAAAACATTCAGTACTTC
cdr3_aa: CASSNRDGAKNIQYF

d_call: TRBD1
clone_size: -
j_call: TRBJ1-3
v_call: TRBV3-1
cdr3_nt: TGTGCCGGCAGCCCTTTGCAGGGGGAAAACCGGGTATATTTT
cdr3_aa: CAGSPLQGENRVYF

d_call: -
clone_size: -
j_call: TRBJ2-5
v_call: TRBV27
cdr3_nt: TGTGCCAGCAGTTTAGAGTGGCAAGAGACCCAGTACTTC
cdr3_aa: CASSLEWQETQYF

d_call: -
clone_size: -
j_call: TRBJ2-7
v_call: TRBV7-9
cdr3_nt: TGTGCCAGCAGCCCTAGTCAGGCCTACAATGAGCAGTACTTC
cdr3_aa: CASSPSQAYNEQYF